The 24 T cell receptor beta chains below come from one sample, sequenced in a study of technical replicates of blood from several donors. TCRdb's copy holds only in-frame clones and misses some; the assay was immunoSEQ multiplex PCR. Of about 75,000 clones listed, around 97% are singletons. Sequencing input: T cells isolated from PBMCs. The receptors here all came from a human donor in good health.

V and J are TRBV10-3 and TRBJ1-5; D perhaps matches TRBD1 (5 bases). From germline, CDR1 is ENHRY and CDR2 SYGVKD. The CDR3 is 14 amino acids. The ends were cut back, 2 bases at V and 6 bases at J, with 11 bases in the middle. The CDR3 DNA sequence: TGTGCCATCAGTGAGGGCAGGGCTGTTCAGCCCCAGCATTTT. It translates to CAISEGRAVQPQHF.

V is TRBV4-3 and J is TRBJ2-5, with 10 bases that match TRBD2. V trimming: 0 bases; J trimming: 7 bases; junction bases outside the gene matches: 14. Germline V gives CDR1 LGHNA, CDR2 YSLEER. CDR3 size: 18 residues. The CDR3 nucleotides read TGCGCCAGCAGCCAAGACCTAGCGGGAGCCCGGCTTTCAGGGACCCAGTACTTC. This sequence encodes CASSQDLAGARLSGTQYF.

V gene TRBV6-1 combines with J gene TRBJ1-1, with D unresolved. This CDR3 is built from 14 residues. Germline values: CDR1 MNHNS, CDR2 SASEGT. V lost 0 bases, J lost 11 bases, and 16 bases lay in between. Here the CDR3 reads CASSEAGSFMPAFF. DNA for the CDR3: TGTGCCAGCAGTGAAGCTGGTAGTTTTATGCCGGCTTTCTTT.

The J gene is TRBJ2-7, the V gene TRBV5-1; D gene uncertain. The CDR3 contains 13 residues. Trimming took off 2 bases at V and 0 bases at J, with 6 bases between the two ends. Germline V gene sequence: CDR1 SGHRS, CDR2 YFSETQ. This CDR3 reads CASSFESSYEQYF. CDR3 nucleotides: TGCGCCAGCAGCTTCGAGAGCTCCTACGAGCAGTACTTC.

This chain joins TRBV4-2 and TRBJ2-4; possibly TRBD1 for D (5 bases). Trimming pared 6 bases from V and 0 bases from J, leaving 9 bases between. The V gene's germline CDR1 is LGHNA and CDR2 YNFKEQ. This CDR3 is 14 amino acids long. The CDR3 protein is CASREDRAKNIQYF. DNA for the CDR3: TGTGCCAGCAGGGAAGACAGAGCCAAAAACATTCAGTACTTC.

The J gene is TRBJ2-1, the V gene TRBV4-3; maybe TRBD1 (6 bases). CDR3 length: 15 amino acids. The germline V gene has CDR1 LGHNA and CDR2 YSLEER. Trimming cost V 3 bases and J 3 bases, with 12 bases left between them. CDR3 DNA sequence: TGCGCCAGCAGCCATGACCAGGGGAACTACAATGAGCAGTTCTTC. Residues: CASSHDQGNYNEQFF.

The CDR3 spells CASSLDVLAGTPSYNEQFF. The CDR3, as DNA: TGTGCCAGCAGCTTAGATGTCCTAGCGGGAACCCCCTCCTACAATGAGCAGTTCTTC. The chain is built from TRBV11-2 and TRBJ2-1, with TRBD2 matching 9 bases. CDR1 and CDR2 from the germline V gene are SGHAT and FQNNGV. J lost 0 bases, V lost 0 bases, and 9 bases had no gene match. The CDR3 spans 19 residues.

This chain links TRBV11-3 with TRBJ2-1, with D maybe TRBD1 (5 bases). The germline CDR1 and CDR2 sequences are SGHNT and YENEEA. This CDR3 is built from 15 residues. With 1 base removed from V and 8 bases from J, the gap between germline ends came to 15 bases. Here the CDR3 DNA reads TGTGCCAGCAGCTTAGGGACGGATCTACAGGATGAGCAGTTCTTC. Its protein is CASSLGTDLQDEQFF.

CDR3 residues: CASSQGSGLEVGGYTF. DNA for the CDR3: TGTGCCAGCAGCCAAGGATCCGGGTTGGAGGTCGGAGGCTACACCTTC. The chain joins TRBV14 to TRBJ1-2; D not certain. The germline V gene has CDR1 SGHDN and CDR2 FVKESK. The CDR3 has 16 amino acids. V lost 1 base and J lost 8, with 20 bases in between.

V gene TRBV29-1 combines with J gene TRBJ2-5; TRBD1 might be the D (5 bases). The J call could be wrong; TRBJ2-7 is a better fit for the DNA end. The CDR3 contains 12 residues. The germline gives CDR1 SQVTM, CDR2 ANQGSEA. CDR3 coding DNA: TGCAGCGTCATGGTGGACATCTACGAGCAGTACTTC. It is translated as CSVMVDIYEQYF.

The chain combines TRBV9 with TRBJ2-7; D perhaps matches TRBD1 (6 bases). Deletions cut 3 bases from V and 2 bases from J, with 15 bases between. This CDR3 region has 15 residues. Germline-derived CDR1 and CDR2 are SGDLS and YYNGEE. CDR3 DNA: TGTGCCAGCAGCGAGACTCCGGGACATACCTACGAGCAGTACTTC. It is translated as CASSETPGHTYEQYF.

The chain is built from TRBV7-9 and TRBJ2-7; 11 positions agree with TRBD1. V lost 2 bases and J lost 3; bases outside the gene matches: 3. Germline V lookup: CDR1 SEHNR, CDR2 FQNEAQ (reference sequence). The length of the CDR3 is 15 residues. The CDR3 nucleotides are TGTGCCAGCAGCTTACCGGGACAGGGGGACTACGAGCAGTACTTC. This encodes CASSLPGQGDYEQYF.

This clone was found once. The rearrangement links TRBV6-1 to TRBJ2-5; the match to TRBD1 covers 8 bases. Germline V CDR1 and CDR2: MNHNS, SASEGT. The CDR3 covers 14 residues. V dropped 5 bases and J dropped 4; count of bases not matched to a gene: 6. CDR3 nucleotide sequence: TGTGCCAGCAGTCGGACAGGGAACCGAGAGACCCAGTACTTC. Translating it yields CASSRTGNRETQYF.

The chain employs TRBV27 and TRBJ2-7; D perhaps matches TRBD2 (7 bases). CDR1 and CDR2 from the germline V gene are MNHEY and SMNVEV (reference sequence). The V and J ends lost 2 bases and 3 bases respectively, with 14 bases between them. CDR3 size: 15 residues. The CDR3 here is CASSLQGRGIYEQYF. CDR3 nucleotides: TGTGCCAGCAGTTTACAAGGGAGGGGGATCTACGAGCAGTACTTC.

The gene calls are TRBV19 and TRBJ2-1; D may be TRBD2 (6 bases). The CDR3 loop spans 18 amino acids. Trimming removed 3 bases from V and 0 bases from J, with 18 bases in between. Germline loops: CDR1 LNHDA, CDR2 SQIVND (reference sequence). For the CDR3, the DNA is TGTGCCAGTAGTATCAGGAGGTTGTATAGCGGCTCCTACAATGAGCAGTTCTTC. It encodes CASSIRRLYSGSYNEQFF.

The rearrangement joins TRBV4-1 to TRBJ1-4, with a possible D match to TRBD1 (5 bases). CDR1 MGHRA and CDR2 YSYEKL come from the germline V gene. Trimming removed 4 bases at V and 0 bases at J, with 12 bases between. The CDR3 sequence is 16 residues long. CDR3 region: CASSPRLTATNEKLFF. In DNA, the CDR3 is TGCGCCAGCAGCCCTAGACTGACAGCAACTAATGAAAAACTGTTTTTT.

The rearrangement uses TRBV7-9 and TRBJ2-2; weak D call: TRBD2 (6 bases). V lost 5 bases and J lost 9, with 16 bases in between. The CDR3 spans 14 residues. The germline V gene encodes CDR1 SEHNR and CDR2 FQNEAQ (reference sequence). The CDR3 bases are TGTGCCAGCAGCGCACGGACGGGAGTCTGGGAGCTGTTTTTT. Translating gives CASSARTGVWELFF.

The V call is TRBV15, the J call TRBJ2-7; possibly TRBD2 for D (6 bases). The ends were cut back, 0 bases at V and 5 bases at J, with 14 bases in the middle. The CDR3 contains 15 residues. Germline CDR1 and CDR2: LNHNV and YYDKDF (reference sequence). This CDR3 is CATSREWRAINEQYF. CDR3 bases: TGTGCCACCAGCAGAGAATGGAGGGCCATTAACGAGCAGTACTTC.

V and J are TRBV19 and TRBJ1-2; no definite D call. There are 12 residues in the CDR3. Germline V gene data show CDR1 as LNHDA and CDR2 as SQIVND (reference sequence). Trimming shortened V by 0 bases and J by 10 bases, and 9 bases separated the two germline ends. The DNA of the CDR3 is TGTGCCAGTAGTATAGATGACTTTATCTACACCTTC. This codes for CASSIDDFIYTF.

The chain recombines TRBV4-1 with TRBJ2-3, with 8 bases lining up with TRBD2. V shed 11 bases and J 4 bases; nucleotides not matched to a gene: 11. The CDR3 covers 14 residues. CDR1 and CDR2 from the germline V gene are MGHRA and YSYEKL. The CDR3 protein is CASAGGVGADTQYF. The DNA for the CDR3 is TGCGCCTCCGCGGGGGGCGTGGGGGCAGATACGCAGTATTTT.

The V call is TRBV11-2, the J call TRBJ1-3, with D unresolved. Per the germline V gene, CDR1 is SGHAT and CDR2 is FQNNGV. The length of the CDR3 is 14 residues. Deletions cut 1 base from V and 0 bases from J, with 4 bases between. CDR3 loop: CASSLASSGNTIYF. Written as DNA, the CDR3 is TGTGCCAGCAGCTTAGCTTCCTCTGGAAACACCATATATTTT.

This chain connects TRBV6-5 to TRBJ2-7, with 10 bases lining up with TRBD2. CDR3 length equals 15 residues. The germline gives CDR1 MNHEY, CDR2 SVGAGI. V was clipped by 2 bases and J by 2 bases; unmatched bases: 3. The CDR3 DNA is TGTGCCAGCAGTTACGGCCTAGCGGGGGCCTACGAGCAGTACTTC. This gives the protein CASSYGLAGAYEQYF.

V is TRBV29-1 and J is TRBJ2-3; D gene unclear. The germline gives CDR1 SQVTM, CDR2 ANQGSEA. V was shortened by 0 bases and J by 2 bases, with 12 bases between the two germline ends. The CDR3 totals 15 residues. DNA of the CDR3: TGCAGCGTTGAAGATCGGTTCGCTCCCACAGATACGCAGTATTTT. Its translation: CSVEDRFAPTDTQYF.

In this sample, this clone turned up once. The rearrangement uses TRBV27 and TRBJ2-6, with D maybe TRBD2 (5 bases). Germline lookup yields CDR1 MNHEY and CDR2 SMNVEV (reference sequence). The CDR3 extends over 13 amino acids. Trimming took off 10 bases at V and 2 bases at J, with 9 bases between the two ends. Here the CDR3 reads CATGVTGANVLTF. The CDR3 bases are TGTGCCACCGGGGTTACTGGGGCCAACGTCCTGACTTTC. Looking up the rest from reference TRBV27 and TRBJ2-6 gives the full variable domain: EAQVTQNPRYLITVTGKKLTVTCSQNMNHEYMSWYRQDPGLGLRQIYYSMNVEVTDKGDVPEGYKVSRKEKRNFPLILESPSPNQTSLYFCATGVTGANVLTFGAGSRLTVL.